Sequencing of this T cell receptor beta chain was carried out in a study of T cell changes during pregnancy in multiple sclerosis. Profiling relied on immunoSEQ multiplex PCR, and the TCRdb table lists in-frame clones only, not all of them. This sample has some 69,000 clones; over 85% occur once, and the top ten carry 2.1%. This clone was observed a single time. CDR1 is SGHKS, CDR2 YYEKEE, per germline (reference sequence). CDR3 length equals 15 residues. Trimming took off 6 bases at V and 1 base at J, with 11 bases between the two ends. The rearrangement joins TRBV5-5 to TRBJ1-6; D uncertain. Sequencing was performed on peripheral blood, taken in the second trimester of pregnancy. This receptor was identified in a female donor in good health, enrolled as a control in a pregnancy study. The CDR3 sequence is CASTGEDSYNSPLHF. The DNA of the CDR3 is TGTGCCAGCACCGGGGAGGATTCCTATAATTCACCCCTCCACTTT.